One sample yielded the 10 T cell receptor beta chains listed below, sequenced in a study of T-cell reconstitution after alpha-beta-depleted transplantation in children. A TCRbeta library incorporating unique molecular identifiers was prepared. Using its own MiXCR run on the PCR reads, TCRdb lists one record per CDR3 protein. Among approximately 800,000 distinct CDR3 sequences listed, approximately 15% were seen once. The material was PBMCs, mostly from graft donor cells, obtained 360 days after TCRalphabeta/CD19-depleted stem cell transplant. These receptors came from a male patient aged 10 to 17 who had a stem cell transplant for acute lymphoblastic leukemia, so the T cells may come from the graft donor.

There are a few counts of this clonotype. This chain uses TRBV19 with TRBJ2-7; D is possibly TRBD1 or TRBD2 (5 bases each). The CDR3 consists of 14 residues. Trimming cost V 2 bases and J 3 bases, with 11 bases left between them. CDR1 LNHDA and CDR2 SQIVND come from the germline V gene (reference sequence). DNA of the CDR3: TGTGCCAGTAGTATACCGGGACGGATCTACGAGCAGTACTTC. Translating it yields CASSIPGRIYEQYF.

The chain recombines TRBV20-1 with TRBJ2-7; TRBD2 might be the D (5 bases). The CDR3 extends over 15 amino acids. With 5 bases removed from V and 0 bases from J, the gap between germline ends came to 17 bases. CDR1 is DFQATT and CDR2 is SNEGSKA in the germline V gene (reference sequence). The CDR3 DNA is TGCAGTGCTCTAGAGTGGGAGACAAGCTCCTACGAGCAGTACTTC. Its protein product is CSALEWETSSYEQYF.

This chain joins TRBV15 and TRBJ2-5; possible D gene TRBD1, 7 bases. Germline V gene sequence: CDR1 LNHNV, CDR2 YYDKDF (reference sequence). The CDR3 runs 16 residues. Trimming shortened V by 1 base and J by 2 bases, and 14 bases separated the two germline ends. The chain's CDR3 is CATSRGSGGSQETQYF. The CDR3 DNA reads TGTGCCACCAGCAGAGGTTCAGGGGGGTCACAAGAGACCCAGTACTTC.

The chain links TRBV12-5 to TRBJ2-4; TRBD2 matches at 11 bases. The CDR3 is 15 residues long. The V and J ends lost 5 bases and 3 bases, in that order; junction bases with no gene match: 3. Germline loops: CDR1 LGHNT, CDR2 FRNRAP. CDR3 residues: CASGPGTSGKNIQYF. CDR3 DNA sequence: TGTGCTAGTGGTCCCGGGACTAGCGGCAAAAACATTCAGTACTTC.

As regards this clonotype: The DNA is left out, because the CDR3 cannot be placed on it with certainty; the CDR3 is given as TCRdb lists it. The chain links TRBV23-1 to TRBJ2-2. TRBV23-1 is an ORF, with its function uncertain. The length of the CDR3 is 13 amino acids, counting both ends. The CDR3 sequence is CASSRIWAGSCFF.

This clonotype appeared a few times. The chain recombines TRBV2 with TRBJ1-2, with TRBD1 matching 9 bases. This CDR3 is 15 amino acids long. J was trimmed by 0 bases and V by 4 bases; bases with no gene match: 3. Germline CDR1 and CDR2: SNHLY and FYNNEI. The CDR3 coding sequence is TGTGCCAGCAGTGGGGGGACAGGGTCTAACTATGGCTACACCTTC. Protein: CASSGGTGSNYGYTF.

V usage is TRBV20-1 and J usage is TRBJ2-7; 8 bases map to TRBD1. CDR3 length: 15 residues. Germline loops: CDR1 DFQATT, CDR2 SNEGSKA (reference sequence). Losses at the gene ends were 6 bases for V and 0 bases for J; bases not matched to a gene: 10. CDR3 nucleotides: TGCAGTGCCTCGTCAACAGGGGGGAGCTCCTACGAGCAGTACTTC. Translated, it gives CSASSTGGSSYEQYF.

The CDR3 here is CASSNLKDSEAFF. CDR3 DNA sequence: TGTGCCAGCAGCAACCTCAAGGACTCTGAAGCTTTCTTT. V is TRBV7-3 and J is TRBJ1-1; D unclear. The CDR3 contains 13 residues. Germline loops: CDR1 SGHTA, CDR2 FQGTGA. The V gene lost 5 bases and the J gene lost 6 bases, with 13 bases spanning the gap.

This clonotype was seen many times. V gene TRBV5-1 combines with J gene TRBJ2-3; no clear D gene. This CDR3 has 15 amino acids. V was pared by 0 bases and J by 2 bases, with 10 bases between. The germline gives CDR1 SGHRS, CDR2 YFSETQ. DNA for the CDR3: TGCGCCAGCAGCTTGGATGGCAGGTCCACAGATACGCAGTATTTT. This encodes CASSLDGRSTDTQYF. Complete variable domain (other parts from reference TRBV5-1 and TRBJ2-3): KAGVTQTPRYLIKTRGQQVTLSCSPISGHRSVSWYQQTPGQGLQFLFEYFSETQRNKGNFPGRFSGRQFSNSRSEMNVSTLELGDSALYLCASSLDGRSTDTQYFGPGTRLTVL.

In its sample, this clonotype was seen a few times. The rearrangement joins TRBV3-1 to TRBJ1-2; D ambiguous. This CDR3 is built from 15 residues. The germline gives CDR1 LGHDT, CDR2 YNNKEL (reference sequence). V lost 1 base to trimming and J lost 0 bases, with 9 bases between them. CDR3 amino acids: CASSQVIQANYGYTF. The CDR3 bases are TGTGCCAGCAGCCAAGTGATACAAGCTAACTATGGCTACACCTTC.